This T cell receptor (beta chain) came from a study of neurological immune-mediated disorders. With 10-nucleotide random UMIs, 5'RACE was used to make the cDNA. TCRdb reprocessed the 5' RACE reads via MiXCR and lists one record per CDR3 protein. The repertoire includes 30,000 or so distinct CDR3 sequences, roughly 15% of them detected once, and around a quarter sits in the top ten. CDR3 size: 15 residues. CDR1 is MDHEN and CDR2 is SYDVKM in the germline V gene. A word on this clonotype: Its antigen is as yet unknown. The junction shows a germline mismatch at one end, possibly a read error.

Study-wide points: HTLV-1-associated myelopathy had the most TCR clonal expansion, and multiple sclerosis had the least, less than healthy controls.

The chain combines TRBV28 with TRBJ1-5; TRBD1 might be the D (6 bases). The sample comprised PBMCs. The TCR was taken from a man between 65 and 85 years old in good health. CDR3 residues: CASSSHDRMNQPQHF. CDR3 DNA sequence: TGTGCCAGCAGTTCCCACGACAGGATGAATCAGCCACAGCATTTT. The variable domain in full, completed from reference TRBV28 and TRBJ1-5, reads DVKVTQSSRYLVKRTGEKVFLECVQDMDHENMFWYRQDPGLGLRLIYFSYDVKMKEKGDIPEGYSVSREKKERFSLILESASTNQTSMYLCASSSHDRMNQPQHFGDGTRLSIL.